The 26 T cell receptor beta chains in this list originate from one sample, sequenced in a study of radiotherapy plus CTLA-4 blockade in lung cancer. Sequencing was performed with immunoSEQ multiplex PCR; in TCRdb, only in-frame clones are kept and a portion is missing. The profile shows over 85,000 clones, 88% of them singletons. The sequenced sample was peripheral blood, obtained from a patient treated with radiotherapy plus ipilimumab. Source of these receptors: a human donor with non-small cell lung cancer that progressed on radiotherapy plus ipilimumab.

This chain uses TRBV28 with TRBJ1-4; 7 bases map to TRBD1. Germline assignment: CDR1 MDHEN and CDR2 SYDVKM. The junction had 3 bases not matched to a gene; V was cut back by 4 bases and J by 4 bases. This CDR3 is built from 14 residues. CDR3 protein: CASSSTGINEKLFF. As DNA, the CDR3 is TGTGCCAGCAGTTCGACAGGGATTAATGAAAAACTGTTTTTT.

V is TRBV6-6 and J is TRBJ2-7, with D unclear. V dropped 11 bases and J dropped 4 bases, with 12 bases sitting between them. The germline gives CDR1 MNHNY, CDR2 SVGAGI (reference sequence). CDR3 length: 11 amino acids. For the CDR3, the DNA is TGTGCCTCCCTCGGTGGATACGAGCAGTACTTC. Its protein product is CASLGGYEQYF.

The V gene is TRBV9, the J gene TRBJ2-2, with a tentative D call TRBD2 (5 bases). In germline, CDR1 is SGDLS, CDR2 YYNGEE. Trimming removed 3 bases from V and 0 bases from J, with 12 bases in between. This CDR3 comprises 16 residues. The CDR3 nucleotides read TGTGCCAGCAGCGCCGGAGCGGTCTCGAACACCGGGGAGCTGTTTTTT. It yields the protein CASSAGAVSNTGELFF.

The chain carries TRBV29-1 and TRBJ2-5, with D possibly matching TRBD1 (5 bases). Trimming removed 4 bases from V and 4 bases from J, with 7 bases in between. Germline V gives CDR1 SQVTM, CDR2 ANQGSEA. The CDR3 loop spans 11 amino acids. CDR3 sequence (DNA): TGCAGCGTTGGGCAGGGAGAGACCCAGTACTTC. Its translation: CSVGQGETQYF.

The gene calls are TRBV28 and TRBJ1-5, with D maybe TRBD1 (6 bases). V lost 7 bases and J lost 4, with 14 bases in between. This CDR3 comprises 14 residues. Germline V gene data show CDR1 as MDHEN and CDR2 as SYDVKM. The CDR3 DNA reads as TGTGCCAGCAACAACAGGGTCCCTAATCAGCCCCAGCATTTT. Protein sequence: CASNNRVPNQPQHF.

This chain uses TRBV27 with TRBJ2-1; possible D gene TRBD1, 5 bases. This CDR3 spans 15 amino acids. The V end was cut by 0 bases, the J end by 9 bases, with 15 bases between. Looked up from germline, CDR1 is MNHEY and CDR2 is SMNVEV (reference sequence). DNA for the CDR3: TGTGCCAGCAGTTTATCTCGGAGAGGAAGGGGTGAGCAGTTCTTC. Translation: CASSLSRRGRGEQFF.

The chain employs TRBV18 and TRBJ2-3; D remains ambiguous. Germline values: CDR1 KGHSH, CDR2 LQKENI. Trimming removed 1 base from V and 1 base from J, with 9 bases in between. CDR3 size: 15 residues. In DNA, the CDR3 is TGTGCCAGCTCACCACGCACGGGCCGCACAGATACGCAGTATTTT. Encoded protein: CASSPRTGRTDTQYF.

The chain joins TRBV7-3 to TRBJ2-2, with D hard to call. Germline V gene lookup returns CDR1 SGHTA and CDR2 FQGTGA. V was trimmed by 8 bases and J by 4 bases, leaving 11 bases between them. This CDR3 contains 13 residues. The CDR3 loop reads CASAPWATGELFF. The CDR3 nucleotides read TGTGCCAGCGCCCCCTGGGCCACCGGGGAGCTGTTTTTT.

This chain joins TRBV30 and TRBJ2-3; no clear D. Trimming pared 0 bases from V and 0 bases from J, leaving 10 bases between. The germline gives CDR1 GTSNPN, CDR2 SVGIG (reference sequence). This CDR3 has 15 amino acids. The CDR3: CAWSVLRSSTDTQYF. The CDR3 DNA reads TGTGCCTGGAGTGTACTACGTTCTAGCACAGATACGCAGTATTTT. Based on the CDR3 plus reference TRBV30 and TRBJ2-3, the full variable domain is SQTIHQWPATLVQPVGSPLSLECTVEGTSNPNLYWYRQAAGRGLQLLFYSVGIGQISSEVPQNLSASRPQDRQFILSSKKLLLSDSGFYLCAWSVLRSSTDTQYFGPGTRLTVL.

The gene calls are TRBV25-1 and TRBJ2-3; D may be TRBD2 (5 bases). Trimming shortened V by 1 base and J by 3 bases, and 20 bases separated the two germline ends. Per germline, CDR1 MGHDK and CDR2 SYGVNS. This CDR3 comprises 18 residues. CDR3 region: CASSESRSSRVETDTQYF. Here the CDR3 DNA reads TGTGCCAGCAGTGAATCCCGCTCCTCGCGGGTTGAGACAGATACGCAGTATTTT.

The V gene is TRBV6-5, the J gene TRBJ1-2; tentatively, D is TRBD1 (5 bases). The CDR3 loop spans 13 amino acids. V lost 5 bases, J lost 4 bases, and 11 bases lay in between. CDR1 is MNHEY, CDR2 SVGAGI, per germline. CDR3 in amino acids: CASSNRGTYGYTF. CDR3 nucleotide sequence: TGTGCCAGCAGTAATCGTGGGACCTATGGCTACACCTTC.

V usage is TRBV5-1 and J usage is TRBJ1-1, with D possibly TRBD1 on 6 matching bases. CDR3 length: 13 amino acids. The germline V and J ends were trimmed by 4 bases and 7 bases, with 14 bases remaining between them. CDR1 and CDR2 (germline): SGHRS, YFSETQ. CDR3 DNA: TGCGCCAGCAGCCTGGGCAGGGGACTTGAAGCTTTCTTT. Translation gives CASSLGRGLEAFF.

The rearrangement uses TRBV7-8 and TRBJ2-7, with 11 bases matching TRBD2. V dropped 5 bases and J dropped 7; count of bases not matched to a gene: 13. The germline gives CDR1 SGHVS, CDR2 FQNEAQ. This CDR3 contains 16 residues. The CDR3 loop reads CASSPLGGSGRGEQYF. The CDR3 DNA follows: TGTGCCAGCAGCCCACTAGGCGGTAGCGGGAGGGGAGAGCAGTACTTC.

V usage is TRBV5-6 and J usage is TRBJ1-3; D is ambiguous. Germline CDR1 SGHDT, CDR2 YYEEEE. V lost 1 base to trimming and J lost 4 bases, with 6 bases between them. The CDR3 contains 13 residues. CDR3 sequence (DNA): TGTGCCAGCAGCTTGACAGCAGGAAACACCATATATTTT. It specifies CASSLTAGNTIYF.

This rearrangement joins TRBV10-3 to TRBJ2-5; 13 nucleotides match TRBD2. The CDR3 spans 17 residues. The trim removed 0 bases at V and 2 bases at J, leaving 3 bases unmatched. Per germline, CDR1 ENHRY and CDR2 SYGVKD. CDR3 DNA: TGTGCCATCAGTGAGTCTCCGACTAGCGGGAGGCAAGAGACCCAGTACTTC. Translated, it gives CAISESPTSGRQETQYF.

With respect to this clone: The junction differs from germline at one of its ends, possibly a read error. The chain couples TRBV7-7 to TRBJ2-2; a weak D match, TRBD2 (6 bases). Germline lookup yields CDR1 SSHAT and CDR2 FNYEAQ (reference sequence). CDR3 length: 14 residues. Written as DNA, the CDR3 is TGTGCTAGCAGCTTGGGCGGGAATACCGGGGAGCTGTTTTTT. Its translation: CASSLGGNTGELFF.

The chain carries TRBV11-2 and TRBJ2-7; 8 positions match TRBD2. Germline values: CDR1 SGHAT, CDR2 FQNNGV. V shed 6 bases and J 4 bases; nucleotides not matched to a gene: 11. The CDR3 has 15 residues. CDR3: CASRDSGTRIYEQYF. The CDR3 DNA is TGTGCCAGCAGGGATTCCGGGACTAGGATATACGAGCAGTACTTC.

The chain recombines TRBV18 with TRBJ1-2; D might be TRBD1 (5 bases). CDR1 is KGHSH and CDR2 is LQKENI in the germline V gene. The CDR3 loop spans 14 amino acids. Trimming cost V 4 bases and J 4 bases, with 13 bases left between them. CDR3 in DNA: TGTGCCAGCTCACAATCCGGGGGACCCTATGGCTACACCTTC. Translation: CASSQSGGPYGYTF.

The J gene is TRBJ2-3, the V gene TRBV5-1, with 7 bases aligning to TRBD2. V was pared by 6 bases and J by 2 bases, with 6 bases of the junction left unmatched. Germline V gene data show CDR1 as SGHRS and CDR2 as YFSETQ. This CDR3 comprises 14 residues. CDR3 sequence (DNA): TGCGCCAGCACCTCAGCGGGAATCACAGATACGCAGTATTTT. It is translated as CASTSAGITDTQYF.

A note on this clone: Other DNA sequences in the sample encode the same CDR3. Here the CDR3 reads CASSALDEQFF. The DNA of the CDR3 is TGTGCCAGCAGTGCACTCGATGAGCAGTTCTTC. The rearrangement uses TRBV7-9 and TRBJ2-1; the D is unclear. V lost 6 bases, J lost 8 bases, and 8 bases lay in between. Per the germline V gene, CDR1 is SEHNR and CDR2 is FQNEAQ (reference sequence). There are 11 residues in the CDR3.

The rearrangement uses TRBV25-1 and TRBJ1-4, with D possibly matching TRBD1 (5 bases). The CDR3 covers 15 residues. V lost 8 bases, J lost 6 bases, and 19 bases lay in between. Germline V CDR1 and CDR2: MGHDK, SYGVNS. The CDR3 region is CASLKRGRSYEKLFF. The CDR3 region has the DNA TGTGCCAGCCTCAAACGGGGCAGGAGTTATGAAAAACTGTTTTTT.

V gene TRBV11-1 combines with J gene TRBJ2-5; D gene unclear. V lost 6 bases, J lost 1 base, and 18 bases lay in between. The CDR3 spans 16 residues. Per germline, CDR1 SGHAT and CDR2 FQDESV (reference sequence). CDR3 DNA sequence: TGTGCCAGCAGTAAACTCTTCGGCGGCGCCCAAGAGACCCAGTACTTC. Translation: CASSKLFGGAQETQYF.

The rearrangement uses TRBV5-1 and TRBJ2-6; D is uncertain. The CDR3 runs to 18 residues. Trimming pared 2 bases from V and 4 bases from J, leaving 19 bases between. Germline lookup yields CDR1 SGHRS and CDR2 YFSETQ. CDR3 in DNA: TGCGCCAGCAGCTTCGAAGCAGGAGCCCCCGGGGGGGCCAACGTCCTGACTTTC. Residues: CASSFEAGAPGGANVLTF.

The chain has TRBV5-1 and TRBJ1-4; D is unresolved. The CDR3 covers 14 residues. CDR1 is SGHRS, CDR2 YFSETQ, per germline. V lost 2 bases, J lost 3 bases, and 8 bases lay in between. The chain's CDR3 is CASSFRAANEKLFF. In nucleotides, the CDR3 is TGCGCCAGCAGCTTCCGGGCAGCTAATGAAAAACTGTTTTTT.

This chain's CDR3 is CASSPGTGTTIRYTF. DNA of the CDR3: TGTGCCAGCAGCCCCGGGACAGGCACTACTATACGCTACACCTTC. This chain links TRBV27 with TRBJ1-2, with 8 bases that match TRBD1. J was trimmed by 9 bases and V by 6 bases; bases with no gene match: 15. Germline CDR1 is MNHEY and CDR2 is SMNVEV (reference sequence). The length of the CDR3 is 15 residues.

The chain is built from TRBV6-1 and TRBJ1-2; no firm D call. The germline gives CDR1 MNHNS, CDR2 SASEGT. V was clipped by 1 base and J by 7 bases, with 10 bases between them. CDR3 length: 13 residues. The DNA for the CDR3 is TGTGCCAGCAGTGAAGTAGGGAGTAGTGGCTACACCTTC. Encoded protein: CASSEVGSSGYTF.